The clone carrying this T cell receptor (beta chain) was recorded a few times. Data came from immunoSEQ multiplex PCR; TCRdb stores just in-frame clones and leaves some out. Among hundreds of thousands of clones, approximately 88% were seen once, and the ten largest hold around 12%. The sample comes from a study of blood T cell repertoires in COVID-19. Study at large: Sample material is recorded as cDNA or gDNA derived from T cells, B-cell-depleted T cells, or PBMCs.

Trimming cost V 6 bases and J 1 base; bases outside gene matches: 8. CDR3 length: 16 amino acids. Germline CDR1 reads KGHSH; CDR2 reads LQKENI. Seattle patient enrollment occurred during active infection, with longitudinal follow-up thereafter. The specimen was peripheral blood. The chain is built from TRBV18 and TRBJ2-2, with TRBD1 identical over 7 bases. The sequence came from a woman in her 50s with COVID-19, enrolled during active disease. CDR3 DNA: TGTGCCAGCTCCCGGGACAGTCTAATGAACACCGGGGAGCTGTTTTTT. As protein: CASSRDSLMNTGELFF.